Listed below are T cell receptor beta chains from one sample, sequenced in a study of PD-1 blockade in classical Hodgkin lymphoma. Clones were read by immunoSEQ multiplex PCR, and TCRdb kept only the in-frame ones, dropping some. The sample lists 25,000 to 35,000 clones; more than 80% were seen once. Sequencing used CD4+ T cells from blood, obtained before the fourth cycle of nivolumab. The receptors here all came from a human donor with classical Hodgkin lymphoma. CDR3s include the opening cysteine and the closing phenylalanine or tryptophan. D genes are given only for firm matches. Some rows mark clone size as missing; the rest say once, few, many or name a class of expanded clone.

size | J | D | V | DNA | CDR3
few | TRBJ1-2 | TRBD1 | TRBV7-9 | TGTGCCAGCAGCCCGGGACAGTTAATCTACACCTTC | CASSPGQLIYTF
- | TRBJ2-5 | - | TRBV5-1 | TGCGCCAGCAGCTTGGGGGGGCCCCAAGAGACCCAGTACTTC | CASSLGGPQETQYF
- | TRBJ2-1 | TRBD2 | TRBV13 | TGTGCCAGCAGCGCGAGCGGGAGGGCCCTAAATGAGCAGTTCTTC | CASSASGRALNEQFF
- | TRBJ2-2 | - | TRBV2 | TGTGCCAGCAGGAAGGGCAGCGGCAACACCGGGGAGCTGTTTTTT | CASRKGSGNTGELFF
- | TRBJ1-5 | - | TRBV15 | TGTGCCACCAGCAGAGACCGGGTTAACAATCAGCCCCAGCATTTT | CATSRDRVNNQPQHF
- | TRBJ2-5 | - | TRBV7-2 | TGTGCCAGCAGCCGCTCAGGGTTCCACGAGACCCAGTACTTC | CASSRSGFHETQYF
- | TRBJ2-3 | - | TRBV7-9 | TGTGCCAGCAGTTCCAGGGAATCGAGCACAGATACGCAGTATTTT | CASSSRESSTDTQYF
- | TRBJ1-3 | - | TRBV4-3 | TGCGCCAGCAGCCAAGATCGATACGGCTCTGGAAACACCATATATTTT | CASSQDRYGSGNTIYF
few | TRBJ2-2 | - | TRBV10-1 | TGCGCCAGCAGTGAGTCGTGGGGGTCCGGGGAGCTGTTTTTT | CASSESWGSGELFF
once | TRBJ1-5 | - | TRBV2 | TGTGCCAGCAACCCGGTGTTTGGCGTTCAGCCCCAGCATTTT | CASNPVFGVQPQHF
- | TRBJ2-7 | TRBD2 | TRBV4-2 | TGTGCCAGCAGCCAAGATCGTCCGGGGGGGCTCCTAAACGAGCAGTACTTC | CASSQDRPGGLLNEQYF
- | TRBJ2-6 | - | TRBV5-8 | TGTGCCAGCAGCTTGGTCCGGGGTCTCACTGGGGCCAACGTCCTGACTTTC | CASSLVRGLTGANVLTF
- | TRBJ2-3 | - | TRBV18 | TGTGCCAGCTCACCAGGGCAGGGCGGCACAGATACGCAGTATTTT | CASSPGQGGTDTQYF
- | TRBJ2-1 | - | TRBV11-3 | TGTGCCAGCAGCTCCGCCTTCGGGACTTCCAAAGAACAGTTCTTC | CASSSAFGTSKEQFF
- | TRBJ2-1 | - | TRBV10-3 | TGTGCCATCACCCAGGGGAATGAGCAGTTCTTC | CAITQGNEQFF
once | TRBJ2-5 | - | TRBV19 | TGTGCCAGTAGGATGACAGGAGGGGGGGAGACCCAGTACTTC | CASRMTGGGETQYF
- | TRBJ2-3 | - | TRBV27 | TGTGCCAGCAGTTTTGGAGGGACTCGCACAGATACGCAGTATTTT | CASSFGGTRTDTQYF
- | TRBJ2-7 | TRBD2 | TRBV15 | TGTGCCACCAGCAGACCAACCCTCGGACTAGCCGACCACGAGCAGTACTTC | CATSRPTLGLADHEQYF
- | TRBJ2-4 | - | TRBV6-6 | TGTGCCAGCAGTTATCAAACCCTAGCCAAAAACATTCAGTACTTC | CASSYQTLAKNIQYF
- | TRBJ1-2 | - | TRBV7-2 | TGTGCCAGCAGCTTAGCGAGGGACGGGAGAGGCTACACCTTC | CASSLARDGRGYTF
- | TRBJ1-3 | TRBD1 | TRBV5-1 | TGCGCCAGCAGCCAAGATGTACCGGGGACAGGGGGAAACACCATATATTTT | CASSQDVPGTGGNTIYF
- | TRBJ2-7 | - | TRBV4-3 | TGCGCCAGCAGCCAAGAACTGATAAGCTCCTACGAGCAGTACTTC | CASSQELISSYEQYF
- | TRBJ2-2 | - | TRBV30 | TGTGCCCGGGACGCCTCTCATCAACGTGGATACACCGGGGAGCTGTTTTTT | CARDASHQRGYTGELFF
- | TRBJ1-2 | - | TRBV29-1 | TGCAGCGTTGTGAGGGAATTGGGGCTGTACTATGGCTACACCTTC | CSVVRELGLYYGYTF
- | TRBJ2-1 | TRBD2 | TRBV4-1 | TGCGCCAGCAGCCAACAACCGGGACTAGCGGTAGTCGAGCAGTTCTTC | CASSQQPGLAVVEQFF
- | TRBJ1-6 | TRBD1 | TRBV27 | TGTGCCAGCAGTCAGTCGACAGGGGGCACCTTCACCCTCCACTTT | CASSQSTGGTFTLHF
- | TRBJ1-2 | - | TRBV6-1 | TGTGCCAGACAGGGCCCCAACTATGGCTACACCTTC | CARQGPNYGYTF
- | TRBJ2-6 | TRBD1 | TRBV6-6 | TGTGCCACCCGGACAGGGGGCTCTGGGGCCAACGTCCTGACTTTC | CATRTGGSGANVLTF
- | TRBJ2-7 | TRBD1 | TRBV7-9 | TGTGCCAGCAGCCCGACAGGGGGGGTGAACGAGCAGTACTTC | CASSPTGGVNEQYF
- | TRBJ1-2 | - | TRBV6-1 | TGTGCCAGCAGTTCGTGGTGGCAGGGATTCTCTGGCTACACCTTC | CASSSWWQGFSGYTF
- | TRBJ2-1 | TRBD2 | TRBV4-1 | TGCGCCAGCAGCCAGGGGACTAGCGGGAGGGCGGGAAATGAGCAGTTCTTC | CASSQGTSGRAGNEQFF
- | TRBJ2-1 | - | TRBV28 | TGTGCCAGCAGCGAACCGCACAATGAGCAGTTCTTC | CASSEPHNEQFF
once | TRBJ2-3 | TRBD1 | TRBV5-1 | TGCGCCAGCAGCTGGACAGGGGGCAGGGCAGATACGCAGTATTTT | CASSWTGGRADTQYF
- | TRBJ2-1 | TRBD2 | TRBV4-2 | TGTGCCAGCAGCCTGAGACTAGCGGGAGGGCAGTATGAGCAGTTCTTC | CASSLRLAGGQYEQFF
- | TRBJ2-7 | - | TRBV30 | TGTGCCTGGAGGGGGTACCAGGGCTACGAGCAGTACTTC | CAWRGYQGYEQYF
- | TRBJ2-3 | TRBD2 | TRBV5-8 | TGTGCCAGCAGCGCTGGACTAGCGGGGAACGATACGCAGTATTTT | CASSAGLAGNDTQYF
- | TRBJ1-3 | - | TRBV6-5 | TGTGCCAGCGGTCCGGGGCCTAGCTCTGGAAACACCATATATTTT | CASGPGPSSGNTIYF
- | TRBJ1-2 | TRBD1 | TRBV7-9 | TGTGCCAGCAGCTTGGCCGGGACAGGGAGTAGTTATGGCTACACCTTC | CASSLAGTGSSYGYTF
- | TRBJ2-7 | - | TRBV18 | TGTGCCAGCTCACCCGAGGGACACTCCTACGAGCAGTACTTC | CASSPEGHSYEQYF
few | TRBJ2-7 | - | TRBV27 | TGTGCCAGCAGATTTAGTGGGGGAGCGGTGTACTTC | CASRFSGGAVYF
- | TRBJ2-7 | - | TRBV27 | TGTGCCAGCAGTGGGGGGTACTCCTACGAGCAGTACTTC | CASSGGYSYEQYF
- | TRBJ1-1 | TRBD1 | TRBV4-1 | TGCGCCAGCAGCCAACTAATTGACAGGGGGCGAGGGGACACTGAAGCTTTCTTT | CASSQLIDRGRGDTEAFF
- | TRBJ1-1 | - | TRBV6-5 | TGTGCCAGCAGTTCCCGACAGTTGGCGGTGACTGAAGCTTTCTTT | CASSSRQLAVTEAFF
- | TRBJ2-1 | - | TRBV4-2 | TGTGCCAGCAGCCAACCCACAGGGTTTAGAAATTCCTACAATGAGCAGTTCTTC | CASSQPTGFRNSYNEQFF
- | TRBJ1-1 | - | TRBV19 | TGTGCCAGTAGACCATTCACGAACATGAACACTGAAGCTTTCTTT | CASRPFTNMNTEAFF
- | TRBJ2-5 | TRBD2 | TRBV28 | TGTGCCAGCAGTAGACTAGCGGGAGGGCCAGAGACCCAGTACTTC | CASSRLAGGPETQYF
- | TRBJ2-1 | TRBD2 | TRBV4-3 | TGCGCCAGCAGCCAAGGTAGCGGGATGGGCAACAATGAGCAGTTCTTC | CASSQGSGMGNNEQFF
once | TRBJ2-1 | - | TRBV7-6 | TGTGCCAGCAGCCTAGAGGGCGGCCGGGGTGAGCAGTTCTTC | CASSLEGGRGEQFF
once | TRBJ2-7 | TRBD2 | TRBV5-1 | TGCGCCAGCAGCTTGAAAAGCGGGGGCTCCTACGAGCAGTACTTC | CASSLKSGGSYEQYF
- | TRBJ2-5 | - | TRBV18 | TGTGCCAGCTCATCCAACCAAGAGACCCAGTACTTC | CASSSNQETQYF
- | TRBJ2-3 | TRBD2 | TRBV27 | TGTGCCAGCAGTCCCAGCCCGACTAGCGGGATAGATACGCAGTATTTT | CASSPSPTSGIDTQYF